The rows below give T cell receptor beta chains drawn from one sample of a study of blood T cell repertoires in COVID-19. Data came from immunoSEQ multiplex PCR; TCRdb stores just in-frame clones and leaves some out. The top ten clones hold 3% to 4.5% of a sample with approximately 150,000 clones, around 90% of them seen once. The specimen was peripheral blood. These receptors were collected from a woman aged 55-75 years who had recovered from COVID-19. Each CDR3 is given with its conserved first and last residue. The order of the fields is D gene, V gene, J gene, CDR3 protein. The D gene is left open where the match is weak.

TRBD2,TRBV3-1/TRBV3-2,TRBJ2-1,CASSQYTGLAAHLEQFF
TRBD1,TRBV19,TRBJ1-1,CASSPPPGQESEAFF
-,TRBV5-1,TRBJ2-1,CASSLGQVESEQFF
-,TRBV11-2,TRBJ1-2,CASRPSGGYGYTF
-,TRBV27,TRBJ2-7,CASSFISFGQTYEQYF
TRBD1,TRBV28,TRBJ2-7,CASSVGQGPYEQYF
-,TRBV4-1,TRBJ2-7,CASSQPGRYEQYF
-,TRBV3-1/TRBV3-2,TRBJ1-2,CASSQDLAGYGYTF
TRBD2,TRBV18,TRBJ2-1,CASSPRAGGGTNEQFF
TRBD2,TRBV5-1,TRBJ2-7,CASSWSGGTYEQYF